The clone carrying this TCR beta chain was seen ten or more times. This entry belongs to a study of T-cell memory formation after mild COVID-19. TCRdb recomputed calls from the 5' RACE reads with MiXCR, one row per CDR3 protein. Among under 300,000 distinct CDR3 sequences, around 8% were seen once, and the ten largest hold about 20%. CDR1 is MNHEY and CDR2 is SVGAGI in the germline V gene. The CDR3 is 17 residues long. Trimming removed 0 bases from V and 2 bases from J, with 14 bases in between. This receptor was obtained from a man between 18 and 35 years old who had mild COVID-19 (a few samples of this study predate the infection). Cell type and time point are not known. The chain links TRBV6-5 to TRBJ2-1; D is ambiguous. Sample: PBMCs or a T cell subset sorted from them (not recorded which). The CDR3 nucleotides read TGTGCCAGCAGTTACTCGAGAATAAGGACCCCCTACAATGAGCAGTTCTTC. Encoded protein: CASSYSRIRTPYNEQFF.